These 4 T cell receptor beta chains were sequenced from one sample in a study of neurological immune-mediated disorders (dated by TCRdb to between 2018 and 2020). Library creation used 5' RACE. The sample was run on an Illumina HiSeq 2500. TCRdb handled the public reads itself, with Q25 trimming in fastp and clone calling in MiXCR, and kept productive beta chains. Under each unique CDR3 protein, matching rows form one entry showing the most common genes and DNA. The sample includes 25,000 to 35,000 distinct CDR3 sequences, with around 4% observed a single time. Of the sample, nearly 25% is held by the ten largest clones. Sequencing input: CD4+ T cells from blood. Receptor source: a woman aged 40 to 50 in good health.

This clonotype occurred many times. For the CDR3, the DNA is TGCGCCAACTCGGGGGAACGGGCTAATGAAAAACTGTTTTTT. Translating it yields CANSGERANEKLFF. This chain joins TRBV5-1 and TRBJ1-4; D is possibly TRBD1 (5 bases). Per the germline V gene, CDR1 is SGHRS and CDR2 is YFSETQ. This CDR3 comprises 14 residues. Deletions cut 9 bases from V and 3 bases from J, with 15 bases between.

This clonotype was picked up many times. The chain recombines TRBV20-1 with TRBJ1-4; a possible D gene is TRBD1 (5 bases). CDR1 and CDR2 from the germline V gene are DFQATT and SNEGSKA (reference sequence). The CDR3 loop spans 13 amino acids. V dropped 5 bases and J dropped 10 bases, with 17 bases sitting between them. CDR3 DNA: TGCAGTGCTGAAAATCCGACCGGGGGAAAACTGTTTTTT. It translates to CSAENPTGGKLFF.

This clonotype was seen repeatedly, ten times or more. The rearrangement uses TRBV20-1 and TRBJ2-7; 8 bases are shared with TRBD2. Per germline, CDR1 DFQATT and CDR2 SNEGSKA (reference sequence). The CDR3 covers 15 residues. V lost 6 bases and J lost 5; bases outside the gene matches: 15. CDR3 bases: TGCAGTGCACCTCTAAACGGGAGGGCCATTGACGAGCAGTACTTC. This encodes CSAPLNGRAIDEQYF.

This clonotype was detected many times. CDR3 residues: CATSVPGLAGSDTQYF. The CDR3 nucleotides read TGTGCCACCAGTGTTCCGGGACTAGCGGGTTCAGATACGCAGTATTTT. This chain uses TRBV24-1 with TRBJ2-3; 12 bases are a match to TRBD2. The germline gives CDR1 KGHDR, CDR2 SFDVKD. The V gene end was trimmed by 5 bases and the J gene end by 4 bases; junction bases not matched to a gene: 6. CDR3 length equals 16 residues.